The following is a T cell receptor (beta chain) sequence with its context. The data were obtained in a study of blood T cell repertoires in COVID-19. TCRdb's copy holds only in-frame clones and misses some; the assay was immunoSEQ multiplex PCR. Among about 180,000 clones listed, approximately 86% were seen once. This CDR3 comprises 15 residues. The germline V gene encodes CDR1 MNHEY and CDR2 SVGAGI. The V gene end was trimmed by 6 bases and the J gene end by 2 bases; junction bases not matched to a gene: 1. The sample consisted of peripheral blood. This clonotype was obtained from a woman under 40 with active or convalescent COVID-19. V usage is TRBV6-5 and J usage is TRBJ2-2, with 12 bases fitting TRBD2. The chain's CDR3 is CASRLAGGNTGELFF. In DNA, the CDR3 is TGTGCCAGCAGACTAGCGGGGGGAAACACCGGGGAGCTGTTTTTT.